Presented here are 27 T cell receptor beta chains from one specimen sequenced in a study of T-cell reconstitution after alpha-beta-depleted transplantation in children. A library of TCRbeta sequences, prepared with unique molecular identifiers, was generated. TCRdb reanalysed the PCR reads using MiXCR and keeps one entry per CDR3 protein. The data hold roughly 570,000 distinct CDR3 sequences, with 25% to 30% observed a single time. The material was PBMCs, obtained before TCRalphabeta/CD19-depleted stem cell transplant. The receptor set was obtained from a boy in the first two years of life with Wiskott-Aldrich syndrome, due to receive a stem cell transplant.

This rearrangement joins TRBV5-5 to TRBJ2-1; 12 bases map to TRBD2. J lost 6 bases, V lost 1 base, and 8 bases had no gene match. CDR1 SGHKS and CDR2 YYEKEE come from the germline V gene (reference sequence). The CDR3 consists of 17 residues. CDR3 bases: TGTGCCAGCAGCTTGAGGTACTCTAGCGGGAGGGCCAATGAGCAGTTCTTC. Protein: CASSLRYSSGRANEQFF.

The chain links TRBV12-3 or TRBV12-4 to TRBJ2-1; 9 bases map to TRBD2. J was trimmed by 2 bases and V by 6 bases; bases with no gene match: 2. The CDR3 totals 14 residues. The CDR3 nucleotides read TGTGCCAGCAGGCTAGCGGGGCCCTACAATGAGCAGTTCTTC. This gives the protein CASRLAGPYNEQFF.

The chain links TRBV27 to TRBJ1-1; D possibly corresponds to TRBD1 (6 bases). Trimming shortened V by 7 bases and J by 3 bases, and 21 bases separated the two germline ends. In germline, CDR1 is MNHEY, CDR2 SMNVEV (reference sequence). CDR3 length equals 16 residues. CDR3 residues: CASISLGGTRDTEAFF. CDR3 DNA sequence: TGTGCCAGCATCTCCTTAGGGGGTACAAGGGACACTGAAGCTTTCTTT.

This clonotype was counted only a few times. This sequence joins TRBV28 and TRBJ2-1; D ambiguous. V dropped 5 bases and J dropped 5 bases, with 10 bases sitting between them. The CDR3 is 13 amino acids. Germline-derived CDR1 and CDR2 are MDHEN and SYDVKM. The CDR3 DNA reads TGTGCCAGCAGTACAGCGTCCAACAATGAGCAGTTCTTC. Protein product: CASSTASNNEQFF. The complete variable domain, with remaining parts taken from reference TRBV28 and TRBJ2-1, reads DVKVTQSSRYLVKRTGEKVFLECVQDMDHENMFWYRQDPGLGLRLIYFSYDVKMKEKGDIPEGYSVSREKKERFSLILESASTNQTSMYLCASSTASNNEQFFGPGTRLTVL.

V usage is TRBV5-1 and J usage is TRBJ2-7, with 7 nucleotides matching TRBD1. Trimming removed 4 bases from V and 3 bases from J; junction bases left unmatched: 10. Germline V gene lookup returns CDR1 SGHRS and CDR2 YFSETQ. This CDR3 is built from 15 residues. The CDR3 region has the DNA TGCGCCAGCAGCCGGAGGAGACAGGGTAGCTACGAGCAGTACTTC. Its translation: CASSRRRQGSYEQYF.

The chain is built from TRBV14 and TRBJ2-7, with a weak D call TRBD1 (6 bases). In germline, CDR1 is SGHDN, CDR2 FVKESK. The CDR3 is 16 residues long. V lost 4 bases, J lost 0 bases, and 16 bases lay in between. Here the CDR3 reads CASSLMGQGSSYEQYF. The DNA of the CDR3 is TGTGCCAGCAGCCTAATGGGGCAGGGGAGCTCCTACGAGCAGTACTTC.

This chain connects TRBV2 to TRBJ1-3; no reliable D call. Trimming took off 6 bases at V and 0 bases at J, with 15 bases between the two ends. The CDR3 consists of 16 residues. Looked up from germline, CDR1 is SNHLY and CDR2 is FYNNEI. CDR3 DNA: TGTGCCAGCAGCGCAAATCTAGGTTACTCTGGAAACACCATATATTTT. It translates to CASSANLGYSGNTIYF.

J is TRBJ2-1 and V is TRBV20-1; TRBD2 is a possible D gene (5 bases). Germline lookup yields CDR1 DFQATT and CDR2 SNEGSKA (reference sequence). The CDR3 consists of 14 residues. The germline V and J ends were trimmed by 3 bases and 2 bases, with 11 bases remaining between them. The CDR3 here is CSASSATTYNEQFF. The CDR3 nucleotides read TGCAGTGCTAGTTCGGCGACTACCTACAATGAGCAGTTCTTC.

In this sample, this clonotype turned up a few times. The gene calls are TRBV5-1 and TRBJ2-7, with 8 bases matching TRBD2. V gave up 1 base and J gave up 5 bases; unmatched junction bases: 11. This CDR3 contains 16 residues. CDR1 and CDR2 from the germline V gene are SGHRS and YFSETQ. DNA for the CDR3: TGCGCCAGCAGCTTGCCCCCTTCAGCGGGAGTGGACGAGCAGTACTTC. Protein product: CASSLPPSAGVDEQYF.

V is TRBV10-3 and J is TRBJ1-4, with D unclear. The CDR3 sequence is 14 residues long. Germline CDR1 ENHRY, CDR2 SYGVKD. Trimming pared 9 bases from V and 3 bases from J, leaving 14 bases between. The CDR3 loop reads CAIGSGRANEKLFF. The CDR3 DNA sequence: TGTGCCATAGGCTCCGGGCGGGCTAATGAAAAACTGTTTTTT.

The rearrangement links TRBV20-1 to TRBJ2-4; the match to TRBD2 covers 11 bases. The V and J ends lost 5 bases and 7 bases, in that order; junction bases with no gene match: 10. Germline loops: CDR1 DFQATT, CDR2 SNEGSKA (reference sequence). CDR3 length: 15 residues. CDR3 in amino acids: CSAGPTSGVKNIQYF. Here the CDR3 DNA reads TGCAGTGCTGGTCCGACTAGCGGGGTCAAGAACATTCAGTACTTC.

The chain carries TRBV11-1 and TRBJ2-7, with D possibly being TRBD1 (5 bases). V shed 6 bases and J shed 5 bases, with 11 bases lying between them. Germline CDR1 SGHAT, CDR2 FQDESV (reference sequence). The CDR3 is 12 residues long. The CDR3 coding sequence is TGTGCCAGCAGGCTAGGGGCCCACGAGCAGTACTTC. Protein: CASRLGAHEQYF.

The rearrangement links TRBV5-5 to TRBJ1-3, with D perhaps TRBD1 (5 bases). Trimming removed 3 bases at V and 0 bases at J, with 19 bases between. This CDR3 has 18 amino acids. Germline CDR1 is SGHKS and CDR2 is YYEKEE (reference sequence). CDR3 protein: CASSSTPGLTSSGNTIYF. Here the CDR3 DNA reads TGTGCCAGCAGCTCAACTCCGGGACTCACAAGCTCTGGAAACACCATATATTTT.

This clonotype was counted ten times or more. J is TRBJ1-1 and V is TRBV10-3; no clear D. CDR3 size: 12 residues. V shed 0 bases and J shed 8 bases, with 7 bases lying between them. Germline values: CDR1 ENHRY, CDR2 SYGVKD. The CDR3: CAISESGQEAFF. CDR3 DNA: TGTGCCATCAGTGAGTCGGGTCAGGAAGCTTTCTTT.

This clonotype was picked up a small number of times. The chain has TRBV7-9 and TRBJ2-7; D not resolved. There are 13 residues in the CDR3. Trimming shortened V by 3 bases and J by 3 bases, and 9 bases separated the two germline ends. Germline V gene data show CDR1 as SEHNR and CDR2 as FQNEAQ (reference sequence). The CDR3 DNA reads TGTGCCAGCAGCTTCAATTACGACTACGAGCAGTACTTC. It yields the protein CASSFNYDYEQYF.

This clonotype was detected a few times. V and J are TRBV12-3 or TRBV12-4 and TRBJ2-5; a weak D match, TRBD2 (5 bases). The CDR3 is made up of 14 amino acids. Deletions cut 6 bases from V and 5 bases from J, with 16 bases between. CDR3 bases: TGTGCCAGCAGCTTAACTAGGGCGTTTGAGACCCAGTACTTC. It codes for CASSLTRAFETQYF.

This clonotype has ten or more counts. The V and J genes are TRBV11-2 and TRBJ2-5; 11 bases fit TRBD2. The CDR3 is 16 amino acids. With V trimmed by 1 base and J by 5 bases, 6 bases remained unmatched. The germline V gene has CDR1 SGHAT and CDR2 FQNNGV. CDR3 sequence: CASSLAGTSGWETQYF. The CDR3 nucleotides read TGTGCCAGCAGCTTAGCGGGGACTAGCGGATGGGAGACCCAGTACTTC.

The chain uses TRBV5-1 and TRBJ2-3; TRBD2 aligns across 8 bases. The length of the CDR3 is 14 residues. CDR1 is SGHRS and CDR2 is YFSETQ in the germline V gene. Trimming removed 5 bases from V and 3 bases from J; junction bases left unmatched: 5. Here the CDR3 reads CASRVSSGTDTQYF. CDR3 bases: TGCGCCAGCAGAGTTTCTAGCGGGACAGATACGCAGTATTTT.

This clonotype was seen a handful of times. The rearrangement links TRBV5-1 to TRBJ2-5; TRBD2 matches at 9 bases. V lost 5 bases, J lost 2 bases, and 7 bases stayed unmatched. The CDR3 is 15 amino acids. CDR1 and CDR2 (germline): SGHRS, YFSETQ. The CDR3 bases are TGCGCCAGCAGGCGACGACTAGCGGAACAAGAGACCCAGTACTTC. Translation gives CASRRRLAEQETQYF. The whole variable domain, filled in from reference TRBV5-1 and TRBJ2-5, reads KAGVTQTPRYLIKTRGQQVTLSCSPISGHRSVSWYQQTPGQGLQFLFEYFSETQRNKGNFPGRFSGRQFSNSRSEMNVSTLELGDSALYLCASRRRLAEQETQYFGPGTRLLVL.

This chain joins TRBV28 and TRBJ1-4; D gene ambiguous. CDR1 and CDR2 (germline): MDHEN, SYDVKM. The CDR3 length is 12 residues. Trimming removed 8 bases at V and 4 bases at J, with 8 bases between. The CDR3: CASFRSNEKLFF. The CDR3 DNA follows: TGTGCCAGCTTCAGGAGTAATGAAAAACTGTTTTTT.

The chain has TRBV20-1 and TRBJ2-5; 7 bases match TRBD1. V lost 7 bases and J lost 5; bases outside the gene matches: 4. Germline V gene data show CDR1 as DFQATT and CDR2 as SNEGSKA (reference sequence). CDR3 length: 11 amino acids. CDR3 DNA sequence: TGCAGTGGACAGGGAGTTGAGACCCAGTACTTC. This encodes CSGQGVETQYF.

J is TRBJ2-3 and V is TRBV29-1, with 8 bases matching TRBD1. The germline V gene has CDR1 SQVTM and CDR2 ANQGSEA. The CDR3 consists of 16 residues. Trimming took 7 bases from V and 3 from J; bases not matched to a gene: 15. CDR3 sequence (DNA): TGCAGCGCCAAGGCCCCAGGGGGCATGAGGACAGATACGCAGTATTTT. Protein sequence: CSAKAPGGMRTDTQYF.

The rearrangement joins TRBV20-1 to TRBJ1-4; 9 bases are shared with TRBD1. Germline V gene sequence: CDR1 DFQATT, CDR2 SNEGSKA (reference sequence). The CDR3 totals 14 residues. V lost 3 bases and J lost 8; bases outside the gene matches: 7. The CDR3 DNA follows: TGCAGTGCTAGGGACAGGGGCGTGGGGGAAAAACTGTTTTTT. Amino acid sequence: CSARDRGVGEKLFF.

The chain carries TRBV5-1 and TRBJ2-1; TRBD2 matches at 9 bases. The V gene's germline CDR1 is SGHRS and CDR2 YFSETQ. This CDR3 spans 19 amino acids. The ends lost 2 bases at V and 6 bases at J; junction bases unmatched: 18. The CDR3, as DNA: TGCGCCAGCAGCTTCGGACTAGCGATCCCCCTGAAGTCGGGCAATGAGCAGTTCTTC. Its protein is CASSFGLAIPLKSGNEQFF.

A few counts support this clonotype. The CDR3 protein is CSASGGDRGVYEQYF. The DNA for the CDR3 is TGCAGTGCTAGTGGTGGGGACAGGGGTGTCTACGAGCAGTACTTC. The chain combines TRBV20-1 with TRBJ2-7; 10 nucleotides line up with TRBD1. J lost 3 bases, V lost 3 bases, and 8 bases had no gene match. This CDR3 contains 15 residues. In germline, CDR1 is DFQATT, CDR2 SNEGSKA (reference sequence).

This chain links TRBV27 with TRBJ2-1; D remains ambiguous. Germline CDR1 and CDR2: MNHEY and SMNVEV (reference sequence). This CDR3 has 12 amino acids. V was trimmed by 5 bases and J by 7 bases, leaving 9 bases between them. CDR3 nucleotide sequence: TGTGCCAGCAGTAGGGTCCAGAATGAGCAGTTCTTC. It is translated as CASSRVQNEQFF.

This clonotype has more than one count but fewer than ten. The rearrangement uses TRBV5-1 and TRBJ2-2; 10 bases agree with TRBD2. After removal of 1 base from V and 6 bases from J, the junction contained 3 bases not matched to a gene. This CDR3 comprises 15 residues. Germline V gene sequence: CDR1 SGHRS, CDR2 YFSETQ. CDR3 sequence reads: CASSLYLAGAGELFF. The CDR3, as DNA: TGCGCCAGCAGCTTGTATCTAGCGGGAGCCGGGGAGCTGTTTTTT.